This T cell receptor beta chain was recovered during a study of control samples from healthy donors and cancer patients (dated by TCRdb to about 2020). The CDR3 sequence holds 13 residues, the cysteine and phenylalanine included. The sequence is cut down to CDR3 DNA, 39 bases in frame from base 1. V is shortened by 1 base, J by 3 bases, and the region joining them spans 6 bases. CDR1 and CDR2 (SGHTA, FQGNSA) derive from the germline V gene. Library creation used the immunoSEQ multiplex PCR assay. Not all clones reach the TCRdb copy of this immuneACCESS table, which keeps in-frame sequences only. Checked studies attribute under half of the gap to unresolved V genes and leave the rest unexplained. The table for this sample lists 57,000 or so clones; around 89% of them were counted only once. The ten top clones hold around 5.4% of the sample. With regard to this clone: Which antigen it targets is not known. Base qualities are not provided; no much larger clone lies one nucleotide away.

The sequence came from a man aged 60 to 75 with colorectal cancer. The V and J segments used are TRBV7-2 and TRBJ1-2, with no reliable assignment of the D segment. The sequenced sample was PBMCs. At the DNA level, the sequence is TGTGCCAGCAGCTTAGAACGGGACTATGGCTACACCTTC. Its protein product is CASSLERDYGYTF.